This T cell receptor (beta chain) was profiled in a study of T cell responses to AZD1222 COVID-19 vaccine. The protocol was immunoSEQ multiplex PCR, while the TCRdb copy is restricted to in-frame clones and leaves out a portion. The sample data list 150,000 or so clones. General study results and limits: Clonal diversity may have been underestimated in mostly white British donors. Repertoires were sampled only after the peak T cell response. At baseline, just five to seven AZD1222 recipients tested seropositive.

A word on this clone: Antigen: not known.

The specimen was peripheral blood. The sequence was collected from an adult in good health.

This CDR3 is CASRGNREWTEAFF. The CDR3 DNA is TGTGCCAGTAGGGGGAACAGGGAATGGACTGAAGCTTTCTTT. The chain joins TRBV19 to TRBJ1-1; a weak D match, TRBD1 (6 bases). CDR1 LNHDA and CDR2 SQIVND come from the germline V gene (reference sequence). There are 14 residues in the CDR3. The V end lost 6 bases, the J end lost 5 bases, and 16 bases lay between the germline ends.